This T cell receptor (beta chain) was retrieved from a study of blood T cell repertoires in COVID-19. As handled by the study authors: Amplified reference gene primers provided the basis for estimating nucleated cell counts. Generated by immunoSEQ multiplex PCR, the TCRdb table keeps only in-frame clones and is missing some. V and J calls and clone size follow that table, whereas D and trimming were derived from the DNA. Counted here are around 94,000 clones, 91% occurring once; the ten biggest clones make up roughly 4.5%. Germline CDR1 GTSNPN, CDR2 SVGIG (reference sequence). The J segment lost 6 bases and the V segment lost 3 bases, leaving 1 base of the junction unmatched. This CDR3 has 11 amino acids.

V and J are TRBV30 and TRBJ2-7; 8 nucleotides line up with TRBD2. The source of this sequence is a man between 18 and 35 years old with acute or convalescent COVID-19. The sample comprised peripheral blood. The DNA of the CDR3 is TGTGCCTGGAGGGCGGGGGGCGAGCAGTACTTC. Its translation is CAWRAGGEQYF.